This T cell receptor (beta chain) emerged from a study of type 1 regulatory T cells. For the study at large: This in vitro CD4 product, T-allo10, is enriched for Tr1 cells and alloantigen-specific.

TCRdb re-analysed the reads in MiXCR, keeping a single row per CDR3 protein. Of some 90,000 distinct CDR3 sequences listed, roughly 31% were seen once; the top ten hold less than 2.5%. This clonotype appeared a few times. CDR1 DFQATT and CDR2 SNEGSKA come from the germline V gene (reference sequence). This CDR3 is built from 14 residues. The V end was cut by 6 bases, the J end by 2 bases, with 16 bases between. This clonotype originated in a human donor in good health. Source material: CD4+ T cells, either the whole sample or a sorted fraction (not recorded which). V is TRBV20-1 and J is TRBJ2-5; perhaps TRBD2 as D (7 bases). The CDR3 region is CSARGGAGQETQYF. Here the CDR3 DNA reads TGCAGTGCAAGGGGGGGCGCAGGTCAAGAGACCCAGTACTTC.